Below, 30 T cell receptor beta chains from the same sample are listed, as sequenced in a study of blood T cells in healthy people across ages (dated by TCRdb to about 2015). Library preparation used 5' RACE. Sequenced on an Illumina HiSeq 2500. A second roughly 7 to 11 cycle PCR used a sample-barcoded 5' primer and a J-beta primer mix. TCRdb passed the public sequencing reads through fastp at Q25 and MiXCR, retaining productive beta sequences. Records with the same CDR3 protein are collapsed into one entry carrying the most frequent genes and DNA. The sample table records about 1,500,000 distinct CDR3 sequences; 28% of these occur just once. The ten largest clones add up to 6.5% to 8.5% of the sample. The specimen sequenced was blood. Receptor source: a woman under 40 in good health.

This clonotype came up once. The rearrangement joins TRBV30 to TRBJ1-4; TRBD1 is a possible D gene (5 bases). The germline CDR1 and CDR2 sequences are GTSNPN and SVGIG (reference sequence). The ends were cut back, 3 bases at V and 3 bases at J, with 11 bases in the middle. The CDR3 covers 14 residues. This CDR3 reads CAWRGLGPNEKLFF. The CDR3 DNA is TGTGCCTGGAGGGGACTGGGACCTAATGAAAAACTGTTTTTT.

Only a few counts were recorded for this clonotype. This chain uses TRBV6-5 with TRBJ2-2; no clear D. CDR3 length equals 14 residues. CDR1 and CDR2 from the germline V gene are MNHEY and SVGAGI. V was shortened by 0 bases and J by 7 bases, with 9 bases between the two germline ends. CDR3 residues: CASSYSPVFGELFF. The CDR3 nucleotides read TGTGCCAGCAGTTACTCCCCGGTGTTCGGGGAGCTGTTTTTT.

This clonotype occurred a few times. V gene TRBV28 combines with J gene TRBJ2-5; 12 bases match TRBD2. V gave up 9 bases and J gave up 2 bases; unmatched junction bases: 10. Germline V lookup: CDR1 MDHEN, CDR2 SYDVKM. The length of the CDR3 is 16 residues. The CDR3 DNA is TGTGCCAGTAACCCTAGCGGGGGGGAAATACAAGAGACCCAGTACTTC. Translating it yields CASNPSGGEIQETQYF.

This clonotype occurred a few times. The chain uses TRBV6-5 and TRBJ1-2; TRBD1 might be the D (5 bases). In germline, CDR1 is MNHEY, CDR2 SVGAGI. This CDR3 spans 14 amino acids. Trimming shortened V by 8 bases and J by 6 bases, and 19 bases separated the two germline ends. The CDR3, as DNA: TGTGCCAGCCAGGAGGGCCCTCGACAGCATGGCTACACCTTC. As protein: CASQEGPRQHGYTF.

There are a few counts of this clonotype. The chain couples TRBV27 to TRBJ1-1; D not certain. Trimming pared 5 bases from V and 8 bases from J, leaving 15 bases between. Germline V CDR1 and CDR2: MNHEY, SMNVEV (reference sequence). The length of the CDR3 is 13 residues. The CDR3 is CASSPRPDTEAFF. CDR3 coding DNA: TGTGCCAGCAGTCCAAGACCTGATACCGAAGCTTTCTTT.

The chain links TRBV3-1 to TRBJ2-2, with D hard to call. V was cut by 6 bases and J by 7 bases, with 9 bases left in between. CDR1 LGHDT and CDR2 YNNKEL come from the germline V gene (reference sequence). The CDR3 contains 12 residues. CDR3 nucleotides: TGTGCCAGCAGAAACTCGGGCGGGGAGCTGTTTTTT. Translating it yields CASRNSGGELFF.

The sample holds a few counts of this clonotype. The chain is built from TRBV4-2 and TRBJ1-2; no firm D call. V was trimmed by 1 base and J by 5 bases, leaving 14 bases between them. CDR1 is LGHNA and CDR2 is YNFKEQ in the germline V gene. The CDR3 is 15 amino acids. The CDR3 protein is CASSQGESLGYGYTF. DNA of the CDR3: TGTGCCAGCAGCCAAGGCGAGAGCCTGGGGTATGGCTACACCTTC.

There are many counts of this clonotype. V is TRBV29-1 and J is TRBJ1-2, with a weak D call TRBD1 (5 bases). This CDR3 is 12 amino acids long. V was pared by 7 bases and J by 1 base, with 10 bases between. In germline, CDR1 is SQVTM, CDR2 ANQGSEA. In DNA, the CDR3 is TGCAGCGGCGGGACTCATAACTATGGCTACACCTTC. It is translated as CSGGTHNYGYTF. Filled out from reference TRBV29-1 and TRBJ1-2, the complete variable domain reads SAVISQKPSRDICQRGTSLTIQCQVDSQVTMMFWYRQQPGQSLTLIATANQGSEATYESGFVIDKFPISRPNLTFSTLTVSNMSPEDSSIYLCSGGTHNYGYTFGSGTRLTVV.

The rearrangement links TRBV20-1 to TRBJ1-1, with 8 bases fitting TRBD1. The germline gives CDR1 DFQATT, CDR2 SNEGSKA (reference sequence). V dropped 5 bases and J dropped 6; count of bases not matched to a gene: 5. The CDR3 runs to 12 residues. Here the CDR3 DNA reads TGCAGTGCTGAGGACAGGGCCCCTGAAGCTTTCTTT. It codes for CSAEDRAPEAFF.

The chain is built from TRBV7-9 and TRBJ2-7; 10 bases are shared with TRBD1. CDR3 length: 18 residues. The trim removed 5 bases at V and 2 bases at J, leaving 15 bases unmatched. Germline V gene sequence: CDR1 SEHNR, CDR2 FQNEAQ (reference sequence). CDR3 sequence reads: CASSPSPGTGEGTYEQYF. CDR3 bases: TGTGCCAGCAGCCCGAGTCCCGGGACAGGGGAAGGGACCTACGAGCAGTACTTC.

This clonotype appeared many times. The chain couples TRBV11-2 to TRBJ2-6, with D unclear. V shed 5 bases and J shed 5 bases, with 7 bases lying between them. Germline V CDR1 and CDR2: SGHAT, FQNNGV. The CDR3 covers 13 residues. The CDR3 bases are TGTGCCAGCAGCAGCGTTTGGGCCAACGTCCTGACTTTC. Translating it yields CASSSVWANVLTF.

With respect to this clonotype: At one end the junction does not follow the germline gene, possibly because of a read error. The CDR3 sequence: CASSQDRGIEKRFF. The DNA for the CDR3 is TGTGCCAGCAGCCAAGACAGGGGGATTGAAAAACGGTTTTTT. The chain recombines TRBV12-3 or TRBV12-4 with TRBJ1-4; 9 positions agree with TRBD1. The CDR3 has 14 residues.

In the case of this clonotype: This could be a read error, since a much larger clone is one nucleotide away. The chain combines TRBV29-1 with TRBJ2-1, with 12 nucleotides matching TRBD2. CDR1 is SQVTM and CDR2 is ANQGSEA in the germline V gene. V lost 6 bases to trimming and J lost 6 bases; unmatched junction nucleotides: 6. The CDR3 covers 14 residues. CDR3 in amino acids: CSVRLAGAFNEQFF. CDR3 DNA sequence: TGCAGCGTGAGACTAGCGGGAGCCTTCAATGAGCAGTTCTTC.

There are many counts of this clonotype. The chain uses TRBV29-1 and TRBJ2-7; D uncertain. CDR1 and CDR2 (germline): SQVTM, ANQGSEA. Trimming cost V 7 bases and J 5 bases, with 12 bases left between them. This CDR3 spans 11 amino acids. The CDR3 nucleotides are TGCAGCGCCTGGACGTCTAACGAGCAGTACTTC. Protein sequence: CSAWTSNEQYF.

This chain links TRBV2 with TRBJ1-5; 12 bases line up with TRBD1. J gave up 5 bases and V 5 bases, and 10 bases lay outside the gene matches. This CDR3 has 17 amino acids. The V gene's germline CDR1 is SNHLY and CDR2 FYNNEI. Here the CDR3 reads CASSPRGTGGGYQPQHF. The CDR3, as DNA: TGTGCCAGCAGTCCCCGGGGGACAGGGGGCGGGTATCAGCCCCAGCATTTT.

V gene TRBV11-2 combines with J gene TRBJ2-5; D could derive from TRBD1 or TRBD2 (5 bases each). V was pared by 6 bases and J by 0 bases, with 14 bases between. CDR3 length: 15 amino acids. CDR1 and CDR2 (germline): SGHAT, FQNNGV. The chain's CDR3 is CASRIPGLNQETQYF. Written as DNA, the CDR3 is TGTGCCAGCAGAATCCCGGGGCTCAACCAAGAGACCCAGTACTTC.

The sample holds a few counts of this clonotype. This chain uses TRBV27 with TRBJ2-1; 13 bases match TRBD2. Germline V lookup: CDR1 MNHEY, CDR2 SMNVEV (reference sequence). V shed 2 bases, J shed 8 bases, and the junction held 6 bases outside the gene matches. This CDR3 is built from 16 residues. The CDR3 coding sequence is TGTGCCAGCAGTTTACCGACTAGCGGGAGGCGCGATGAGCAGTTCTTC. Translated: CASSLPTSGRRDEQFF.

This clonotype has ten or more counts. V gene TRBV7-2 combines with J gene TRBJ2-1; D unclear. V lost 0 bases and J lost 6, with 0 bases in between. Germline V lookup: CDR1 SGHTA, CDR2 FQGNSA. CDR3 length: 11 amino acids. This CDR3 is CASSLANEQFF. The CDR3 DNA sequence: TGTGCCAGCAGCTTAGCCAATGAGCAGTTCTTC.

This chain links TRBV4-3 with TRBJ1-6; D call uncertain. The length of the CDR3 is 15 residues. Germline V gene sequence: CDR1 LGHNA, CDR2 YSLEER. The V end lost 8 bases, the J end lost 5 bases, and 16 bases lay between the germline ends. CDR3 sequence (DNA): TGCGCCAGCCAATCCTTAGGGATAAATAATTCACCCCTCCACTTT. It yields the protein CASQSLGINNSPLHF.

The chain combines TRBV7-9 with TRBJ2-3, with D possibly being TRBD2 (6 bases). Between the trimmed V and J ends, which lost 3 bases and 13 bases, there was a span of 11 bases. This CDR3 has 11 amino acids. Germline CDR1 is SEHNR and CDR2 is FQNEAQ (reference sequence). Written as DNA, the CDR3 is TGTGCCAGCAGCTTTAGCGGTTCGGAGTATTTT. This gives the protein CASSFSGSEYF.

The genes are TRBV11-2 and TRBJ1-2; D possibly corresponds to TRBD1 (5 bases). The CDR3 covers 15 residues. Germline V CDR1 and CDR2: SGHAT, FQNNGV. Trimming stripped 4 bases from V and 7 bases from J, with 19 bases between. CDR3 amino acids: CASSSTRRGLVGYTF. The CDR3 DNA reads as TGTGCCAGCAGCTCGACACGGAGGGGTTTAGTTGGCTACACCTTC.

V is TRBV3-1 and J is TRBJ1-2; unclear D gene. The CDR3 is 12 amino acids. Trimming shortened V by 3 bases and J by 8 bases, and 10 bases separated the two germline ends. Per the germline V gene, CDR1 is LGHDT and CDR2 is YNNKEL (reference sequence). Here the CDR3 reads CASSQSGLGYTF. CDR3 coding DNA: TGTGCCAGCAGCCAGTCAGGCCTCGGCTACACCTTC.

Of note for this clonotype: Mismatch with germline at one junction end may stem from a read error. V is TRBV5-1 and J is TRBJ1-5, with D tentatively TRBD1 (5 bases). This CDR3 is built from 14 residues. Germline V CDR1 and CDR2: SGHRS, YFSETQ. The CDR3 DNA is TGCGCCAGCAGCCCTTCGGGGGAAAATCAGCTCCAGCATTTT. It is translated as CASSPSGENQLQHF.

This clonotype appeared many times. V and J are TRBV29-1 and TRBJ2-3, with no clear D. This CDR3 is built from 14 residues. The germline gives CDR1 SQVTM, CDR2 ANQGSEA. V was clipped by 4 bases and J by 4 bases, with 15 bases between them. The CDR3 bases are TGCAGCGTTGCTGTGGCTACGGGTGCAGATACGCAGTATTTT. Translating it yields CSVAVATGADTQYF.

This clonotype has only a few counts. The V and J genes are TRBV7-9 and TRBJ2-1, with unresolved D. The V end was cut by 5 bases, the J end by 13 bases, with 12 bases between. Looked up from germline, CDR1 is SEHNR and CDR2 is FQNEAQ (reference sequence). The length of the CDR3 is 11 residues. CDR3 amino acids: CASSPDRTQFF. The DNA of the CDR3 is TGTGCCAGCAGCCCGGACCGGACCCAGTTCTTC.

The gene calls are TRBV12-3 or TRBV12-4 and TRBJ1-5; the D gene is possibly TRBD1 (5 bases). This CDR3 has 15 residues. V dropped 3 bases and J dropped 4 bases, with 13 bases sitting between them. In DNA, the CDR3 is TGTGCCAGCAGTTTCGATAGGGGAGCGAATCAGCCCCAGCATTTT. This gives the protein CASSFDRGANQPQHF.

A few counts support this clonotype. This chain uses TRBV3-1 with TRBJ1-1; maybe TRBD1 (6 bases). The CDR3 is 15 amino acids. Germline CDR1 LGHDT, CDR2 YNNKEL (reference sequence). V shed 5 bases and J shed 2 bases, with 15 bases lying between them. In DNA, the CDR3 is TGTGCCAGCAGCGGACGGGACACCTTAAACACTGAAGCTTTCTTT. Translating gives CASSGRDTLNTEAFF.

This chain links TRBV7-2 with TRBJ1-5; 7 bases map to TRBD1. The length of the CDR3 is 14 residues. The V and J ends lost 5 bases and 6 bases, in that order; junction bases with no gene match: 7. Germline V gene lookup returns CDR1 SGHTA and CDR2 FQGNSA. CDR3 sequence: CASSETGSSQPQHF. The CDR3 DNA sequence: TGTGCCAGCAGCGAGACAGGGTCTAGTCAGCCCCAGCATTTT.

There are a few counts of this clonotype. The chain is built from TRBV7-9 and TRBJ1-4; the D gene is possibly TRBD1 (6 bases). Germline CDR1 and CDR2: SEHNR and FQNEAQ (reference sequence). Trimming stripped 7 bases from V and 3 bases from J, with 18 bases between. The CDR3 has 16 amino acids. The CDR3 region is CASILPKGDPNEKLFF. The CDR3, as DNA: TGTGCCAGCATCCTCCCGAAGGGGGATCCTAATGAAAAACTGTTTTTT.

V and J are TRBV20-1 and TRBJ1-1, with unresolved D. V lost 2 bases and J 10 bases, leaving 14 bases between the germline ends. CDR1 is DFQATT, CDR2 SNEGSKA, per germline (reference sequence). The length of the CDR3 is 12 residues. CDR3 nucleotide sequence: TGCAGTGCTAGACGGGATCCCCCGAGAGCTTTCTTT. Translating gives CSARRDPPRAFF.